Presented here are 19 T cell receptor beta chains from one specimen sequenced in a study of blood T cell repertoires in COVID-19 (dated by TCRdb to between 2020 and 2021). Libraries were built with the immunoSEQ multiplex PCR assay. TCRdb took over this immuneACCESS table, retaining in-frame rearrangements with V and J assigned. Such tables are incomplete; in checked studies, under half of the missing clones stem from an unresolved V gene, and the remainder is unexplained. This sample holds about 150,000 clones; around 86% were observed only once. The leading ten clones occupy roughly 4.3% of the sample. Input material: PBMCs or T cells enriched from blood (not recorded which). The receptors come from a man aged 45 to 65 who had recovered from COVID-19.

The chain recombines TRBV3-1 (or the pseudogene TRBV3-2) with TRBJ1-4; no clear D. The V end was cut by 3 bases, the J end by 7 bases, with 15 bases between. CDR3 length: 15 residues. The V gene's germline CDR1 is LGHDT and CDR2 YNNKEL (reference sequence). The CDR3 nucleotides read TGTGCCAGCAGCCACCGGCGAACGGGATCTGAAAAACTGTTTTTT. This translates into CASSHRRTGSEKLFF.

CDR3 protein: CAIRGTGEGYTF. The CDR3, as DNA: TGTGCCATCAGGGGGACAGGGGAGGGCTACACCTTC. This sequence joins TRBV10-3 and TRBJ1-2; 10 nucleotides line up with TRBD1. V dropped 6 bases and J dropped 8; count of bases not matched to a gene: 3. CDR3 length equals 12 residues. The V gene's germline CDR1 is ENHRY and CDR2 SYGVKD.

This chain connects TRBV6-5 to TRBJ1-5; 8 bases are shared with TRBD1. Germline V gene lookup returns CDR1 MNHEY and CDR2 SVGAGI. V lost 2 bases to trimming and J lost 14 bases; unmatched junction nucleotides: 8. This CDR3 region has 13 residues. CDR3 sequence reads: CASSYSGQGPEHF. CDR3 coding DNA: TGTGCCAGCAGTTACAGCGGACAGGGCCCTGAGCATTTT.

The chain employs TRBV7-2 and TRBJ2-1; TRBD2 might be the D (5 bases). Germline CDR1 SGHTA, CDR2 FQGNSA. The CDR3 is made up of 14 amino acids. V shed 0 bases and J shed 9 bases, with 12 bases lying between them. Here the CDR3 reads CASSLAGASAEQFF. The CDR3 DNA follows: TGTGCCAGCAGCTTAGCGGGAGCGTCAGCTGAGCAGTTCTTC.

This clone was found a few times. The CDR3 protein is CASGGTYYGYTF. The CDR3 DNA is TGTGCCTCCGGGGGGACGTACTATGGCTACACCTTC. The rearrangement joins TRBV30 to TRBJ1-2; a weak D match, TRBD1 (5 bases). V lost 7 bases to trimming and J lost 3 bases, with 12 bases between them. In germline, CDR1 is GTSNPN, CDR2 SVGIG (reference sequence). The CDR3 length is 12 residues.

Comment on this clone: Germline is not matched at one junction end, which may reflect a read error. J is TRBJ1-1 and V is TRBV9, with 7 bases matching TRBD1. The CDR3 has 15 amino acids. CDR1 and CDR2 (germline): SGDLS, YYNGEE. Here the CDR3 DNA reads TGTGTCAGCAGCGGGGACAGTTATATGAACACTGAAGCTTTCTTT. Translation: CVSSGDSYMNTEAFF.

The chain carries TRBV7-9 and TRBJ2-7, with 7 bases aligning to TRBD2. The CDR3 has 14 residues. V trimming: 3 bases; J trimming: 3 bases; junction bases outside the gene matches: 5. The V gene's germline CDR1 is SEHNR and CDR2 FQNEAQ (reference sequence). The CDR3 DNA sequence: TGTGCCAGCAGCTTTGGCGGGAGTCACTACGAGCAGTACTTC. The encoded protein is CASSFGGSHYEQYF.

This chain connects TRBV28 to TRBJ2-7, with a tentative D call TRBD2 (6 bases). The CDR3 covers 12 residues. V lost 11 bases to trimming and J lost 3 bases, with 14 bases between them. Germline V gene sequence: CDR1 MDHEN, CDR2 SYDVKM. CDR3 sequence: CASSPAGYEQYV. CDR3 in DNA: TGTGCCTCCTCTCCAGCGGGCTACGAGCAGTACGTC.

This chain's CDR3 is CASSFGPMNTEAFF. CDR3 DNA: TGTGCCAGCAGTTTCGGTCCGATGAACACTGAAGCTTTCTTT. The chain joins TRBV28 to TRBJ1-1, with D uncertain. CDR1 and CDR2 (germline): MDHEN, SYDVKM. The CDR3 sequence is 14 residues long. V lost 3 bases, J lost 0 bases, and 8 bases lay in between.

This clone turned up a few times. The CDR3 coding sequence is TGTGCCAGCAGCTATGACAGGGGTGACACCGGGGAGCTGTTTTTT. It specifies CASSYDRGDTGELFF. The chain employs TRBV6-5 and TRBJ2-2; 8 nucleotides match TRBD1. V shed 6 bases, J shed 3 bases, and the junction held 6 bases outside the gene matches. This CDR3 region has 15 residues. From germline, CDR1 is MNHEY and CDR2 SVGAGI.

This clone was recorded only once. The chain uses TRBV7-9 and TRBJ1-6; TRBD1 agrees at 10 bases. Per the germline V gene, CDR1 is SEHNR and CDR2 is FQNEAQ (reference sequence). V shed 1 base and J 6 bases; nucleotides not matched to a gene: 9. This CDR3 region has 18 residues. The CDR3 here is CASSLDPGQGLRNSPLHF. CDR3 bases: TGTGCCAGCAGCTTAGACCCGGGACAGGGGTTGCGTAATTCACCCCTCCACTTT.

In its sample, this clone was seen once. The V gene is TRBV12-5, the J gene TRBJ2-5; the D is unclear. Deletions cut 2 bases from V and 5 bases from J, with 6 bases between. The CDR3 totals 12 residues. Germline V gives CDR1 LGHNT, CDR2 FRNRAP. DNA of the CDR3: TGTGCTAGTGGTTTGTCCCCTGAGACCCAGTACTTC. Protein: CASGLSPETQYF.

The chain combines TRBV5-5 with TRBJ1-1, with TRBD1 matching over 8 bases. V dropped 4 bases and J dropped 5; count of bases not matched to a gene: 19. The CDR3 is 18 residues long. The germline gives CDR1 SGHKS, CDR2 YYEKEE (reference sequence). CDR3 in amino acids: CASSHRLTGGDFFTEAFF. Here the CDR3 DNA reads TGTGCCAGCAGCCACCGGCTCACAGGGGGAGATTTTTTTACTGAAGCTTTCTTT.

This clone has just one count. The chain is built from TRBV29-1 and TRBJ2-5; D is perhaps TRBD1 (6 bases). CDR3 length equals 16 residues. Germline values: CDR1 SQVTM, CDR2 ANQGSEA. V was trimmed by 3 bases and J by 4 bases, leaving 21 bases between them. The CDR3 protein is CSVDLAHRAVRETQYF. The CDR3 DNA follows: TGCAGCGTTGATCTTGCCCACAGGGCCGTCCGAGAGACCCAGTACTTC.

The V gene is TRBV7-5, the J gene TRBJ2-3; the D segment call TRBD2 is taken from the table without a DNA check. TRBV7-5 is marked as a pseudogene. This CDR3 region has 15 residues. CDR3 region: CVRSPTSGKEDTQYF. The CDR3 DNA is TGTGTCAGAAGCCCAACTAGCGGGAAGGAAGATACGCAGTATTTT.

This chain joins TRBV5-6 and TRBJ1-4; 10 bases fit TRBD1. The CDR3 consists of 16 residues. Per the germline V gene, CDR1 is SGHDT and CDR2 is YYEEEE. The V and J ends lost 1 base and 8 bases, in that order; junction bases with no gene match: 8. The CDR3 loop reads CASSLQSDRGQEKLFF. For the CDR3, the DNA is TGTGCCAGCAGCTTGCAGAGCGACAGGGGGCAGGAAAAACTGTTTTTT. Drawing the rest from reference TRBV5-6 and TRBJ1-4, the complete variable domain is DAGVTQSPTHLIKTRGQQVTLRCSPKSGHDTVSWYQQALGQGPQFIFQYYEEEERQRGNFPDRFSGHQFPNYSSELNVNALLLGDSALYLCASSLQSDRGQEKLFFGSGTQLSVL.

The V gene is TRBV5-1, the J gene TRBJ2-7; D might be TRBD2 (5 bases). The CDR3 totals 14 residues. Trimming cost V 3 bases and J 2 bases, with 12 bases left between them. Germline values: CDR1 SGHRS, CDR2 YFSETQ. This chain's CDR3 is CASSSHRAAYEQYF. The DNA of the CDR3 is TGCGCCAGCAGCTCCCATCGAGCGGCCTACGAGCAGTACTTC.

The J gene is TRBJ2-2, the V gene TRBV7-9; D is undetermined. Germline V CDR1 and CDR2: SEHNR, FQNEAQ (reference sequence). V shed 5 bases and J shed 6 bases, with 16 bases lying between them. The CDR3 totals 15 residues. DNA for the CDR3: TGTGCCAGCAGCCCCCGCGCGGCAGTCCCCGGGGAGCTGTTTTTT. Protein sequence: CASSPRAAVPGELFF.

This sequence joins TRBV6-2 or TRBV6-3 and TRBJ2-7; TRBD2 agrees at 13 bases. J gave up 5 bases and V 3 bases, and 13 bases lay outside the gene matches. The CDR3 consists of 18 residues. In germline, CDR1 is MNHEY, CDR2 SVGEGT. The CDR3 sequence: CASSYLGLAGERVNEQYF. CDR3 nucleotide sequence: TGTGCCAGCAGTTATCTAGGACTAGCGGGAGAGCGGGTCAACGAGCAGTACTTC.